Included here is one T cell receptor beta chain sequence, with context. Its specificity is unknown. This sample stems from a study of OX40 agonist ivuxolimab in advanced cancers. Study findings and constraints: At 0.1 to 3.0 mg/kg, CD4+ and CD8+ blood T cells expanded clonally by week 6.

Assay used: immunoSEQ multiplex PCR; TCRdb lists only in-frame clones, some missing. In the table there are about 70,000 clones, roughly 80% of which are singletons. V was clipped by 2 bases and J by 5 bases; unmatched bases: 10. Germline values: CDR1 SGHTA, CDR2 FQGTGA. The CDR3 runs to 16 residues. The TCR comes from an adult with an advanced solid tumor such as melanoma, head and neck, liver or kidney cancer. The V call is TRBV7-3, the J call TRBJ2-7; 9 nucleotides align to TRBD1. The material was CD4+ or CD8+ T cells sorted from blood, obtained in a trial of the OX40 agonist ivuxolimab. CDR3 sequence (DNA): TGTGCCAGCAGCTTACCCAAGGGGACAGGGAAGCACGAGCAGTACTTC. Translation: CASSLPKGTGKHEQYF.